This TCR beta chain was captured in a study of T cells in Graves' hyperthyroidism and ophthalmopathy. TCR beta CDR3 sequences were amplified from RNA transcripts. A set of HTBI primers served as the primers for a first-round RT-PCR of the TCR CDR3. TCRdb processed the multiplex PCR reads anew with MiXCR; each CDR3 protein has one entry. Of 550,000 to 600,000 distinct CDR3 sequences in the sample, 16% were seen once. The germline CDR1 and CDR2 sequences are ENHRY and SYGVKD. The CDR3 covers 17 residues. With 3 bases removed from V and 0 bases from J, the gap between germline ends came to 15 bases. Sequencing used blood. This sequence originates from a woman in her late teens or twenties with Graves' hyperthyroidism. This rearrangement joins TRBV10-3 to TRBJ2-1, with D perhaps TRBD2 (6 bases). DNA for the CDR3: TGTGCCATCAGTGAATCGGGAGCGTCCCTCTCCTACAATGAGCAGTTCTTC. Translation gives CAISESGASLSYNEQFF.